A selection of T cell receptor beta chains follows, all from one sample in a study of cytomegalovirus exposure and HLA in healthy donors. Measured with immunoSEQ multiplex PCR; TCRdb has only the in-frame clones, and not every one. The sample has some 170,000 clones, 86% seen once. Specimen: PBMCs. Source of these receptors: a woman in her thirties in good health and CMV-seronegative. The CDR3 runs from the conserved cysteine through the conserved F or W. The D gene is left open where the match is weak. Clone size is not always given. Where it is, it says once, few, many or a class for expanded clones.

>NA|TRBJ2-5|TRBV14|NA|15
TGTGCCAGCAGCCATCTCTCGGGGGCCGAAGAGACCCAGTACTTC
CASSHLSGAEETQYF
>NA|TRBJ2-7|TRBV5-1|once|14
TGCGCCAGCAGCCGCCGGGACTCAAACTACGAGCAGTACTTC
CASSRRDSNYEQYF
>NA|TRBJ2-2|TRBV7-9|once|15
TGTGCCAGCAGCTTATTAGTGGGCAACACCGGGGAGCTGTTTTTT
CASSLLVGNTGELFF
>NA|TRBJ2-1|TRBV13|NA|14
TGTGCCAGCAGCTTAGTCCGGGGAGCGGATGAGCAGTTCTTC
CASSLVRGADEQFF
>NA|TRBJ2-2|TRBV4-2|NA|15
TGTGCCACTACCTGGGAGGGGGACCTGGCCGGGGAGCTGTTTTTT
CATTWEGDLAGELFF
>TRBD1|TRBJ2-7|TRBV4-3|NA|15
TGCGCCAGCAGCCTCGGGACAGGGGGCTTCTACGAGCAGTACTTC
CASSLGTGGFYEQYF
>TRBD2|TRBJ2-5|TRBV10-3|NA|15
TGTGCCATCAGTGAGTCGAGTAGCGGGAAAGAGACCCAGTACTTC
CAISESSSGKETQYF
>TRBD1|TRBJ1-1|TRBV6-6|NA|14
TGTGCCAGCAGTTACAGGGGGCGCAACACTGAAGCTTTCTTT
CASSYRGRNTEAFF
>NA|TRBJ2-1|TRBV5-4|NA|15
TGTGCCAGCAGCTTGGAACTAACTACGGGGAATGAGCAGTTCTTC
CASSLELTTGNEQFF
>NA|TRBJ2-1|TRBV6-5|NA|13
TGTGCCAGCAGCCCGACTGGGGGCAATGAGCAGTTCTTC
CASSPTGGNEQFF
>TRBD2|TRBJ2-7|TRBV5-6|few|13
TGTGCCAGCAGCTCGGGGAGGGCCCCACCCCAGTACTTC
CASSSGRAPPQYF
>NA|TRBJ2-7|TRBV6-1|NA|13
TGTGCCAGCAGTGAAGCAGAGCTAGGTGGACAGTACTTC
CASSEAELGGQYF
>NA|TRBJ2-5|TRBV27|NA|17
TGTGCCAGCAGTTCCCCGGGCTCAGCGGGCCTACAAGAGACCCAGTACTTC
CASSSPGSAGLQETQYF
>NA|TRBJ1-2|TRBV5-6|NA|12
TGTGCCAGCAGCTTGGCCACGGGTGGCTACACCTTC
CASSLATGGYTF
>TRBD2|TRBJ2-7|TRBV7-3|NA|14
TGTGCCGATCGAAGACTAGCGGAGATCTACGAGCAGTACTTC
CADRRLAEIYEQYF
>TRBD1|TRBJ1-2|TRBV7-2|NA|13
TGTGCCAGCAGCTGGGACAGTAACTATGGCTACACCTTC
CASSWDSNYGYTF